The 27 T cell receptor beta chains presented below share a single source sample, sequenced in a study of identical twins. Each CDR3 protein is one row after TCRdb ran MiXCR on the 5' RACE reads. The sample contains about 210,000 distinct CDR3 sequences, less than 9.5% of which appear only once. Sequencing was carried out using memory (CD45RO+) T cells sorted from blood. The receptors come from a young woman in good health.

The chain has TRBV7-2 and TRBJ2-7; 11 nucleotides match TRBD2. The V and J ends lost 3 bases and 7 bases, in that order; junction bases with no gene match: 8. Germline V CDR1 and CDR2: SGHTA, FQGNSA. This CDR3 is 15 amino acids long. CDR3 DNA: TGTGCCAGCAGCTTTCGGCTAGCGGGAGGACGGGAGCAGTACTTC. This codes for CASSFRLAGGREQYF.

The V call is TRBV20-1, the J call TRBJ2-1; a possible D gene is TRBD2 (5 bases). V lost 6 bases, J lost 12 bases, and 15 bases lay in between. CDR3 length: 11 residues. Germline V gene lookup returns CDR1 DFQATT and CDR2 SNEGSKA (reference sequence). CDR3 sequence (DNA): TGCAGTGCCGACGGACCGGACTTGCAGTTCTTC. It is translated as CSADGPDLQFF.

This clonotype was seen a few times. The chain uses TRBV7-7 and TRBJ2-1; D remains unclear. V lost 5 bases and J lost 8, with 13 bases in between. The CDR3 has 13 residues. Germline V lookup: CDR1 SSHAT, CDR2 FNYEAQ (reference sequence). The CDR3 spells CASSLNPGHEQFF. Written as DNA, the CDR3 is TGTGCCAGCAGCCTAAATCCGGGTCATGAGCAGTTCTTC.

In its sample, this clonotype was seen a few times. The chain is built from TRBV6-2 or TRBV6-3 and TRBJ2-1, with TRBD2 identical over 11 bases. Germline-derived CDR1 and CDR2 are MNHEY and SVGEGT. The CDR3 has 16 residues. With V trimmed by 6 bases and J by 4 bases, 8 bases remained unmatched. CDR3 in DNA: TGTGCCAGCAGGCAAAGTCTAGCGGGAGGTTACAATGAGCAGTTCTTC. This codes for CASRQSLAGGYNEQFF.

This clonotype showed up many times. The CDR3 spells CASSQLHRDSSEAFF. The CDR3 nucleotides read TGTGCCAGCAGCCAGCTCCACAGGGACTCTTCTGAAGCTTTCTTT. This chain joins TRBV3-1 and TRBJ1-1; weak D call: TRBD1 (6 bases). The CDR3 totals 15 residues. Germline V gene data show CDR1 as LGHDT and CDR2 as YNNKEL (reference sequence). Trimming shortened V by 3 bases and J by 6 bases, and 17 bases separated the two germline ends.

This clonotype was detected only a few times. This chain uses TRBV29-1 with TRBJ2-5, with D perhaps given as TRBD1 or TRBD2 (5 bases each). The CDR3 has 11 amino acids. Germline values: CDR1 SQVTM, CDR2 ANQGSEA. The V end lost 6 bases, the J end lost 4 bases, and 9 bases lay between the germline ends. The CDR3 here is CSVRDPETQYF. Here the CDR3 DNA reads TGCAGCGTCCGGGACCCAGAGACCCAGTACTTC.

This clonotype was seen only a few times. The genes are TRBV29-1 and TRBJ1-1; the D is unclear. V lost 3 bases and J lost 6, with 11 bases in between. Per germline, CDR1 SQVTM and CDR2 ANQGSEA. CDR3 size: 12 residues. CDR3 loop: CSVDHGRAEAFF. DNA for the CDR3: TGCAGCGTTGATCACGGTCGCGCTGAAGCTTTCTTT.

A note on this clonotype: It may be a read error: a sequence one base away is much more abundant. The chain uses TRBV6-2 or TRBV6-3 and TRBJ2-1; possibly TRBD2 for D (5 bases). The CDR3 spans 12 residues. Germline V gives CDR1 MNHEY, CDR2 SVGEGT. V was trimmed by 8 bases and J by 6 bases, leaving 11 bases between them. The CDR3 coding sequence is TGTGCCAGCGCGCGGGTATTCAATGAGCAGTTCTTC. Its protein product is CASARVFNEQFF.

This clonotype was detected only a few times. This CDR3 reads CASSQNVFGGREQYF. The CDR3 nucleotides read TGTGCCAGCAGCCAAAACGTTTTCGGGGGGCGGGAGCAGTACTTC. This chain joins TRBV3-1 and TRBJ2-7, with a possible D match to TRBD2 (7 bases). Trimming took off 2 bases at V and 7 bases at J, with 18 bases between the two ends. Germline CDR1 LGHDT, CDR2 YNNKEL (reference sequence). This CDR3 region has 15 residues.

The chain links TRBV6-4 to TRBJ2-3, with 7 bases that match TRBD2. The CDR3 runs to 14 residues. Trimming took 3 bases from V and 4 from J; bases not matched to a gene: 4. Germline-derived CDR1 and CDR2 are MRHNA and SNTAGT. The CDR3 sequence: CASSEAGESDTQYF. The CDR3 DNA follows: TGTGCCAGCAGTGAGGCGGGAGAGTCAGATACGCAGTATTTT.

In its sample, this clonotype was seen a few times. The DNA of the CDR3 is TGCAGTGCTAGAATGGGACTTATCCAAGAGACCCAGTACTTC. It codes for CSARMGLIQETQYF. The genes are TRBV20-1 and TRBJ2-5, with a tentative D call TRBD2 (6 bases). V lost 2 bases and J lost 1, with 11 bases in between. There are 14 residues in the CDR3. Germline CDR1 reads DFQATT; CDR2 reads SNEGSKA (reference sequence).

This clonotype appeared a single time. Germline is not matched at one junction end, which may reflect a read error. The chain has TRBV18 and TRBJ1-1; 7 nucleotides align to TRBD1. The CDR3 extends over 13 amino acids. Germline V gene data show CDR1 as KGHSH and CDR2 as LQKENI. This chain's CDR3 is CASSALQGGEVFF. The CDR3 DNA follows: TGTGCCAGCTCAGCGCTCCAGGGGGGTGAAGTTTTCTTT.

This clonotype was recorded a few times. The rearrangement uses TRBV12-3 or TRBV12-4 and TRBJ2-7; D assignment may be TRBD1 or TRBD2 (5 bases each). Between the trimmed V and J ends, which lost 3 bases and 2 bases, there was a span of 11 bases. The CDR3 spans 14 residues. As DNA, the CDR3 is TGTGCCAGCAGTTTCGTGTGGGGGACCTACGAGCAGTACTTC. This sequence encodes CASSFVWGTYEQYF.

This clonotype was seen ten or more times. V is TRBV29-1 and J is TRBJ2-7, with D possibly TRBD2 on 5 matching bases. Germline V lookup: CDR1 SQVTM, CDR2 ANQGSEA. Trimming removed 6 bases from V and 7 bases from J, with 10 bases in between. The CDR3 is made up of 10 amino acids. DNA for the CDR3: TGCAGCGTCATGTCGGGGGAGCAGTACTTC. Protein: CSVMSGEQYF.

The V gene is TRBV20-1, the J gene TRBJ2-3, with 11 bases lining up with TRBD2. Germline trimming cut 0 bases from V and 3 bases from J; bases unmatched to any gene: 8. Germline assignment: CDR1 DFQATT and CDR2 SNEGSKA (reference sequence). The CDR3 length is 17 residues. The CDR3 loop is CSARDLVRTSGTDTQYF. The CDR3 nucleotides are TGCAGTGCTAGAGATTTGGTTCGGACTAGCGGGACAGATACGCAGTATTTT.

This clonotype was counted ten times or more. The gene calls are TRBV6-1 and TRBJ2-1; 8 bases line up with TRBD2. The CDR3 has 15 amino acids. The J segment lost 8 bases and the V segment lost 6 bases, leaving 12 bases of the junction unmatched. Germline-derived CDR1 and CDR2 are MNHNS and SASEGT. CDR3 nucleotide sequence: TGTGCCAGCAGGCCGACGGGACTAGGTAACGATGAGCAGTTCTTC. Protein product: CASRPTGLGNDEQFF.

This clonotype was seen more than once but under ten times. The chain couples TRBV12-5 to TRBJ2-5, with a possible D match to TRBD1 (5 bases). This CDR3 comprises 18 residues. Germline-derived CDR1 and CDR2 are LGHNT and FRNRAP. With 2 bases removed from V and 0 bases from J, the gap between germline ends came to 19 bases. This chain's CDR3 is CASGLTIQAAKYQETQYF. In DNA form, the CDR3 reads TGTGCTAGTGGTTTGACCATACAGGCCGCAAAGTACCAAGAGACCCAGTACTTC. Using reference TRBV12-5 and TRBJ2-5 for the parts outside the CDR3, the full variable domain is DARVTQTPRHKVTEMGQEVTMRCQPILGHNTVFWYRQTMMQGLELLAYFRNRAPLDDSGMPKDRFSAEMPDATLATLKIQPSEPRDSAVYFCASGLTIQAAKYQETQYFGPGTRLLVL.

V is TRBV6-1 and J is TRBJ2-5; 11 bases are shared with TRBD1. The CDR3 sequence is 15 residues long. Germline-derived CDR1 and CDR2 are MNHNS and SASEGT. V was clipped by 7 bases and J by 7 bases; unmatched bases: 11. DNA of the CDR3: TGTGCCAGCATCCGCGGACAGGGGGCCGGGGGGACCCAGTACTTC. It is translated as CASIRGQGAGGTQYF.

The V call is TRBV21-1, the J call TRBJ1-1; TRBD1 reflects the table's D call only, with no check against the DNA. TRBV21-1 is listed as a pseudogene. This CDR3 comprises 12 residues. The chain's CDR3 is CASTHGTVEAFF. The CDR3 nucleotides are TGTGCCAGCACTCACGGGACAGTTGAAGCTTTCTTT.

This clonotype was counted many times. This chain joins TRBV3-1 and TRBJ2-1, with 12 bases aligning to TRBD2. From germline, CDR1 is LGHDT and CDR2 YNNKEL (reference sequence). V was pared by 1 base and J by 9 bases, with 10 bases of the junction left unmatched. The CDR3 covers 17 residues. The CDR3 here is CASSQVELAGGGGEQFF. For the CDR3, the DNA is TGTGCCAGCAGCCAAGTAGAACTAGCGGGGGGCGGAGGTGAGCAGTTCTTC.

Ten or more counts support this clonotype. V usage is TRBV20-1 and J usage is TRBJ1-3, with D perhaps TRBD1 (5 bases). The germline CDR1 and CDR2 sequences are DFQATT and SNEGSKA (reference sequence). The V end was cut by 6 bases, the J end by 2 bases, with 11 bases between. This CDR3 comprises 13 residues. The CDR3 bases are TGCAGTGCCAGGGTTCCCCCTGGAAACACCATATATTTT. Its translation is CSARVPPGNTIYF.

At least ten counts were recorded for this clonotype. The gene calls are TRBV12-3 or TRBV12-4 and TRBJ1-4; unclear D gene. Trimming shortened V by 4 bases and J by 4 bases, and 13 bases separated the two germline ends. The CDR3 loop spans 15 amino acids. The CDR3 DNA follows: TGTGCCAGCAGTTCCGTCTCTCTGGGTAATGAAAAACTGTTTTTT. Amino acids: CASSSVSLGNEKLFF.

In this sample, this clonotype turned up many times. V usage is TRBV12-3 or TRBV12-4 and J usage is TRBJ1-6; 7 bases align to TRBD1. The CDR3 runs 12 residues. The J segment lost 10 bases and the V segment lost 6 bases, leaving 3 bases of the junction unmatched. The CDR3 protein is CASRPGGSPLHF. For the CDR3, the DNA is TGTGCCAGCAGGCCAGGGGGATCACCCCTCCACTTT.

The table lists this clonotype with a few counts. The chain carries TRBV6-5 and TRBJ1-2, with D tentatively TRBD1 (6 bases). Trimming shortened V by 2 bases and J by 8 bases, and 15 bases separated the two germline ends. Germline CDR1 and CDR2: MNHEY and SVGAGI. The CDR3 totals 14 residues. This chain's CDR3 is CASSYAGLQGGYTF. As DNA, the CDR3 is TGTGCCAGCAGTTACGCCGGCCTCCAGGGGGGCTACACCTTC.

The chain employs TRBV20-1 and TRBJ2-3, with 9 bases fitting TRBD1. V dropped 4 bases and J dropped 7; count of bases not matched to a gene: 21. This CDR3 spans 18 amino acids. CDR1 and CDR2 (germline): DFQATT, SNEGSKA (reference sequence). The CDR3 DNA reads as TGCAGTGCTAATTCACAGGGGGCGCGCCTCAGGGCTTTCTATACGCAGTATTTT. Residues: CSANSQGARLRAFYTQYF.

This clonotype was seen more than once but under ten times. The J gene is TRBJ2-1, the V gene TRBV29-1; no clear D gene. V was shortened by 5 bases and J by 6 bases, with 5 bases between the two germline ends. Germline V gene sequence: CDR1 SQVTM, CDR2 ANQGSEA. The CDR3 spans 10 residues. CDR3 amino acids: CSVILNEQFF. As DNA, the CDR3 is TGCAGCGTTATCCTCAATGAGCAGTTCTTC.

This clonotype was counted at least ten times. The chain combines TRBV9 with TRBJ2-2; D is perhaps TRBD2 (5 bases). Germline CDR1 is SGDLS and CDR2 is YYNGEE. CDR3 size: 16 residues. V was trimmed by 2 bases and J by 0 bases, leaving 11 bases between them. CDR3 sequence (DNA): TGTGCCAGCAGCGTCTCAAGCGGCACGAACACCGGGGAGCTGTTTTTT. Translation gives CASSVSSGTNTGELFF.